A single sample gave rise to the 8 T cell receptor beta chains below, sequenced in a study of T cells in Graves' hyperthyroidism and ophthalmopathy. Amplified TCR beta CDR3 regions came from RNA transcripts. Carried out on the TCR CDR3, a first-round RT-PCR used the HTBI primer set. TCRdb processed the multiplex PCR reads anew with MiXCR; each CDR3 protein has one entry. This repertoire shows a few hundred thousand distinct CDR3 sequences, 15% to 18% found once; its top ten account for less than 9.5%. The sample taken for sequencing was blood. Receptors were obtained from a woman aged 25 to 39 with Graves' hyperthyroidism.

V gene TRBV5-1 combines with J gene TRBJ2-4; 10 nucleotides line up with TRBD2. V was clipped by 0 bases and J by 3 bases; unmatched bases: 9. The germline V gene encodes CDR1 SGHRS and CDR2 YFSETQ. This CDR3 has 18 residues. The CDR3 spells CASSLAKASGSSKNIQYF. In nucleotides, the CDR3 is TGCGCCAGCAGCTTGGCCAAAGCTAGCGGGAGTAGCAAAAACATTCAGTACTTC.

This sequence joins TRBV4-1 and TRBJ1-1; 10 bases are a match to TRBD1. V dropped 4 bases and J dropped 4; count of bases not matched to a gene: 9. This CDR3 has 16 amino acids. Germline CDR1 MGHRA, CDR2 YSYEKL. CDR3 region: CASSRDRGRGATEAFF. The CDR3 DNA follows: TGCGCCAGCAGCCGCGACAGGGGGCGTGGGGCCACTGAAGCTTTCTTT.

This clonotype was observed at least ten times. The V call is TRBV7-2, the J call TRBJ2-7; D is possibly TRBD1 (5 bases). The germline V and J ends were trimmed by 0 bases and 2 bases, with 11 bases remaining between them. The germline CDR1 and CDR2 sequences are SGHTA and FQGNSA. This CDR3 is 15 amino acids long. The CDR3 DNA sequence: TGTGCCAGCAGCTTAGCCCTAGGACAACCCTACGAGCAGTACTTC. Encoded protein: CASSLALGQPYEQYF.

At least ten counts were recorded for this clonotype. The chain combines TRBV6-1 with TRBJ1-1; TRBD1 is a possible D gene (5 bases). Germline CDR1 reads MNHNS; CDR2 reads SASEGT. The CDR3 extends over 13 amino acids. V lost 6 bases and J 0 bases, leaving 8 bases between the germline ends. The CDR3 sequence: CASRLQVNTEAFF. The CDR3, as DNA: TGTGCCAGCAGGCTACAGGTGAACACTGAAGCTTTCTTT.

As regards this clonotype: This could be a read error, since a much larger clone is one nucleotide away. V gene TRBV5-1 combines with J gene TRBJ1-5; possible D gene TRBD1, 5 bases. The CDR3 contains 15 residues. Germline-derived CDR1 and CDR2 are SGHRS and YFSETQ. The CDR3 DNA sequence: TGCGCCAGCAGCTTGGAGGGGAATAGCAATCAGCCCCAGCGTTTT. Translation gives CASSLEGNSNQPQRF.

This clonotype was detected a few times. This rearrangement joins TRBV20-1 to TRBJ1-4; TRBD1 matches at 7 bases. The CDR3 sequence is 15 residues long. Germline CDR1 reads DFQATT; CDR2 reads SNEGSKA (reference sequence). The V and J ends lost 1 base and 5 bases, in that order; junction bases with no gene match: 7. DNA for the CDR3: TGCAGTGCTAGAGGAGGGGACAGCGGCAATGAAAAACTGTTTTTT. This codes for CSARGGDSGNEKLFF.

The rearrangement uses TRBV7-9 and TRBJ2-4, with 8 bases lining up with TRBD1. Germline CDR1 is SEHNR and CDR2 is FQNEAQ (reference sequence). The CDR3 is 15 amino acids. V gave up 3 bases and J gave up 11 bases; unmatched junction bases: 12. Here the CDR3 DNA reads TGTGCCAGCAGCTTGGGAACAGGGGGACCGCCACTTCAGTACTTC. Translating gives CASSLGTGGPPLQYF.

With regard to this clonotype: No conserved phenylalanine or tryptophan is present at the end of the CDR3, so a read error is the likely explanation. CDR3 sequence (DNA): TGCGCCAGCAGCCGCGGGAGGGCCCTCACCGGGGAGCTGTTTTAT. Encoded protein: CASSRGRALTGELFY. V gene TRBV5-1 combines with J gene TRBJ2-2, with TRBD2 identical over 9 bases. The V gene's germline CDR1 is SGHRS and CDR2 YFSETQ. The length of the CDR3 is 15 residues. The junction had 5 bases not matched to a gene; V was cut back by 4 bases and J by 4 bases.